The 28 T cell receptor beta chains in this list originate from one sample, sequenced in a study of T cell changes during pregnancy in multiple sclerosis. The protocol was immunoSEQ multiplex PCR, while the TCRdb copy is restricted to in-frame clones and leaves out a portion. The sample lists 75,000 to 95,000 clones; nearly 95% were seen once. The sequencing used CD4+ T cells from peripheral blood mononuclear cells, collected after pregnancy. These receptors all come from a female donor with multiple sclerosis, enrolled in a pregnancy study.

The chain links TRBV6-6 to TRBJ2-7; D possibly corresponds to TRBD1 (5 bases). Trimming cost V 2 bases and J 4 bases, with 6 bases left between them. The CDR3 is 12 amino acids. Germline values: CDR1 MNHNY, CDR2 SVGAGI (reference sequence). The CDR3 region has the DNA TGTGCCAGCAGTTACAGGGGTTACGAGCAGTACTTC. This encodes CASSYRGYEQYF.

V and J are TRBV12-5 and TRBJ1-1, with D possibly being TRBD1 (6 bases). The CDR3 consists of 13 residues. V was pared by 6 bases and J by 4 bases, with 12 bases between. Germline V gene data show CDR1 as LGHNT and CDR2 as FRNRAP. In nucleotides, the CDR3 is TGTGCTAGTGGCCCGGGGGGGGCCACTGAAGCTTTCTTT. Its translation is CASGPGGATEAFF.

This chain connects TRBV19 to TRBJ1-2; 9 bases fit TRBD1. V lost 4 bases and J lost 6; bases outside the gene matches: 6. The CDR3 is 14 residues long. Per the germline V gene, CDR1 is LNHDA and CDR2 is SQIVND (reference sequence). In DNA, the CDR3 is TGTGCCAGTAGTAGGGGGACAGGGAAGGATGGCTACACCTTC. Translation: CASSRGTGKDGYTF.

The V call is TRBV6-5, the J call TRBJ1-1, with D possibly matching TRBD1 (5 bases). Germline CDR1 is MNHEY and CDR2 is SVGAGI. The CDR3 extends over 14 amino acids. With 0 bases removed from V and 2 bases from J, the gap between germline ends came to 7 bases. The CDR3 here is CASSYSGHNTEAFF. The CDR3 DNA sequence: TGTGCCAGCAGTTACTCTGGACACAACACTGAAGCTTTCTTT.

The chain joins TRBV28 to TRBJ1-5, with TRBD1 matching over 7 bases. Losses at the gene ends were 4 bases for V and 3 bases for J; bases not matched to a gene: 12. CDR3 length: 17 amino acids. Germline CDR1 and CDR2: MDHEN and SYDVKM. CDR3 DNA sequence: TGTGCCAGCAGTTCTCCCTTGCAACAGGGGTTCAATCAGCCCCAGCATTTT. Translation: CASSSPLQQGFNQPQHF.

This chain connects TRBV7-2 to TRBJ2-1; no definite D call. The length of the CDR3 is 13 residues. The germline CDR1 and CDR2 sequences are SGHTA and FQGNSA. V was shortened by 2 bases and J by 8 bases, with 10 bases between the two germline ends. The CDR3 DNA reads as TGTGCCAGCAGCTTATCCCGAGGCTATGAGCAGTTCTTC. Protein: CASSLSRGYEQFF.

The chain is built from TRBV4-1 and TRBJ2-1; TRBD1 matches 9 bases. Germline loops: CDR1 MGHRA, CDR2 YSYEKL. V trimming: 1 base; J trimming: 8 bases; junction bases outside the gene matches: 6. The CDR3 has 15 residues. The CDR3, as DNA: TGCGCCAGCAGCCAAGGGGACAGGGCAAAGGATGAGCAGTTCTTC. Translated, it gives CASSQGDRAKDEQFF.

This chain uses TRBV4-1 with TRBJ2-1, with 13 bases matching TRBD2. The CDR3 totals 17 residues. Trimming removed 5 bases from V and 0 bases from J; junction bases left unmatched: 4. Germline CDR1 MGHRA, CDR2 YSYEKL. The CDR3 bases are TGCGCCAGCAGCAAGGGACTAGCGGGGTCCTCCTACAATGAGCAGTTCTTC. Translating it yields CASSKGLAGSSYNEQFF.

The chain links TRBV5-6 to TRBJ1-5; 11 nucleotides match TRBD1. The germline gives CDR1 SGHDT, CDR2 YYEEEE. The V gene end was trimmed by 4 bases and the J gene end by 5 bases; junction bases not matched to a gene: 5. The CDR3 spans 15 residues. The CDR3: CASSLGQGVDQPQHF. CDR3 coding DNA: TGTGCCAGCAGCCTGGGACAGGGGGTTGATCAGCCCCAGCATTTT.

The J gene is TRBJ2-1, the V gene TRBV10-1; 13 bases fit TRBD2. The trim removed 1 base at V and 7 bases at J, leaving 10 bases unmatched. The CDR3 is 18 amino acids. Germline lookup yields CDR1 WNHNN and CDR2 SYGVQD (reference sequence). The CDR3 region has the DNA TGCGCCAGCAGTGAGTTATGGACTAGCGGGAGCGGGAAGAATGAGCAGTTCTTC. This codes for CASSELWTSGSGKNEQFF.

This chain uses TRBV28 with TRBJ2-7; 7 positions match TRBD1. CDR3 length equals 15 residues. Trimming at V came to 6 bases and at J to 5 bases, leaving 13 bases not matched to a gene. CDR1 is MDHEN and CDR2 is SYDVKM in the germline V gene. The CDR3 spells CASSPYTGATNEQYF. For the CDR3, the DNA is TGTGCCAGCAGCCCTTACACAGGGGCTACTAACGAGCAGTACTTC.

The V call is TRBV4-2, the J call TRBJ1-2, with 9 bases lining up with TRBD1. V lost 0 bases and J lost 4; bases outside the gene matches: 9. Germline V gene data show CDR1 as LGHNA and CDR2 as YNFKEQ. The CDR3 totals 17 residues. The CDR3: CASSQEGTGKGTYGYTF. CDR3 nucleotides: TGTGCCAGCAGCCAAGAGGGGACAGGGAAGGGGACCTATGGCTACACCTTC.

This rearrangement joins TRBV7-2 to TRBJ1-1, with D possibly TRBD1 on 6 matching bases. CDR3 size: 15 residues. From germline, CDR1 is SGHTA and CDR2 FQGNSA. V shed 1 base and J shed 11 bases, with 20 bases lying between them. The CDR3 sequence is CASSLEANRVDAAFF. CDR3 DNA sequence: TGTGCCAGCAGCTTAGAGGCAAACAGGGTTGATGCCGCTTTCTTT.

This clone occurred a few times. The V gene is TRBV5-1, the J gene TRBJ2-4; TRBD2 aligns across 7 bases. Germline V gene lookup returns CDR1 SGHRS and CDR2 YFSETQ. CDR3 size: 14 residues. Trimming at V came to 0 bases and at J to 6 bases, leaving 3 bases not matched to a gene. CDR3 protein: CASSLVGGGNIQYF. The DNA of the CDR3 is TGCGCCAGCAGCTTGGTAGGCGGGGGAAACATTCAGTACTTC.

This chain uses TRBV11-2 with TRBJ2-5, with D possibly being TRBD1 (5 bases). The CDR3 length is 16 residues. The V gene's germline CDR1 is SGHAT and CDR2 FQNNGV. V was trimmed by 5 bases and J by 2 bases, leaving 18 bases between them. The CDR3 loop is CASSLGVMGPQETQYF. The CDR3 DNA follows: TGTGCCAGCAGCCTAGGGGTTATGGGGCCACAAGAGACCCAGTACTTC.

The chain has TRBV9 and TRBJ1-6, with D maybe TRBD1 (6 bases). The CDR3 loop spans 15 amino acids. Deletions cut 3 bases from V and 7 bases from J, with 14 bases between. Germline values: CDR1 SGDLS, CDR2 YYNGEE. CDR3 sequence reads: CASSEGRGGNSPLHF. The CDR3 DNA reads TGTGCCAGCAGCGAGGGGAGGGGGGGGAATTCACCCCTCCACTTT.

V usage is TRBV9 and J usage is TRBJ2-6; a weak D match, TRBD2 (6 bases). Germline V CDR1 and CDR2: SGDLS, YYNGEE. Between the trimmed V and J ends, which lost 4 bases and 0 bases, there was a span of 14 bases. This CDR3 region has 17 residues. Written as DNA, the CDR3 is TGTGCCAGCAGCACCGCGCCGGGGGACTCTGGGGCCAACGTCCTGACTTTC. This sequence encodes CASSTAPGDSGANVLTF.

This sequence joins TRBV15 and TRBJ1-1, with TRBD1 matching over 7 bases. The CDR3 is 12 amino acids. Germline assignment: CDR1 LNHNV and CDR2 YYDKDF (reference sequence). V was clipped by 3 bases and J by 10 bases; unmatched bases: 5. CDR3 nucleotides: TGTGCCACCAGCAGGTTAACAGGGGTAGCTTTCTTT. Amino acid sequence: CATSRLTGVAFF.

This chain joins TRBV29-1 and TRBJ1-2, with 7 bases lining up with TRBD1. CDR1 is SQVTM and CDR2 is ANQGSEA in the germline V gene. J lost 5 bases, V lost 1 base, and 10 bases had no gene match. The CDR3 has 15 residues. The CDR3 region has the DNA TGCAGCGTTGAAGGGGCCCGACAGGGACGATATGGCTACACCTTC. This codes for CSVEGARQGRYGYTF.

This sequence joins TRBV28 and TRBJ2-7; possible D gene TRBD2, 6 bases. V lost 3 bases and J lost 3, with 21 bases in between. Germline V CDR1 and CDR2: MDHEN, SYDVKM. This CDR3 has 17 residues. The CDR3 sequence: CASSFFPLAGIDYEQYF. The CDR3 coding sequence is TGTGCCAGCAGTTTTTTCCCTCTGGCGGGAATAGACTACGAGCAGTACTTC.

Notes on this clone: The junction does not match germline at one end; this may be a read error. The chain has TRBV20-1 and TRBJ2-1; 7 bases line up with TRBD1. This CDR3 spans 10 amino acids. Germline V CDR1 and CDR2: DFQATT, SNEGSKA (reference sequence). The CDR3 loop is CSAVDRVAVF. The CDR3 bases are TGCAGTGCTGTAGACAGGGTGGCGGTCTTC.

The gene calls are TRBV7-8 and TRBJ1-5, with 7 bases aligning to TRBD1. Germline trimming cut 5 bases from V and 6 bases from J; bases unmatched to any gene: 7. Germline CDR1 reads SGHVS; CDR2 reads FQNEAQ. The CDR3 has 14 residues. The CDR3 protein is CASSADRVAQPQHF. CDR3 nucleotide sequence: TGTGCCAGCAGCGCCGACAGGGTTGCTCAGCCCCAGCATTTT.

The genes are TRBV28 and TRBJ2-1, with TRBD1 matching 9 bases. Germline V gives CDR1 MDHEN, CDR2 SYDVKM. V gave up 5 bases and J gave up 7 bases; unmatched junction bases: 6. CDR3 length equals 14 residues. CDR3 DNA: TGTGCCAGCAGTCCAAGGACAGGGGCGAATGAGCAGTTCTTC. Amino acid sequence: CASSPRTGANEQFF.

The genes are TRBV9 and TRBJ2-1, with 10 bases that match TRBD2. Looked up from germline, CDR1 is SGDLS and CDR2 is YYNGEE. The CDR3 has 15 residues. V was clipped by 0 bases and J by 9 bases; unmatched bases: 6. For the CDR3, the DNA is TGTGCCAGCAGCGTAGTACCAGCGGGAGGGTCTGAGCAGTTCTTC. Its translation: CASSVVPAGGSEQFF.

This clone has just one count. V usage is TRBV15 and J usage is TRBJ2-3; maybe TRBD1 (6 bases). Trimming removed 0 bases from V and 8 bases from J, with 15 bases in between. The germline gives CDR1 LNHNV, CDR2 YYDKDF (reference sequence). There are 15 residues in the CDR3. The CDR3 bases are TGTGCCACCAGCAGAGAGGGGGCGCAAATTAGTACGCAGTATTTT. As protein: CATSREGAQISTQYF.

The rearrangement links TRBV6-1 to TRBJ1-5, with D uncertain. This CDR3 spans 15 amino acids. V lost 6 bases, J lost 10 bases, and 22 bases lay in between. Germline assignment: CDR1 MNHNS and CDR2 SASEGT. The CDR3 spells CASRRIGLPGGPQHF. DNA for the CDR3: TGTGCCAGCAGAAGAATAGGCCTCCCAGGTGGACCCCAGCATTTT.

The chain uses TRBV6-5 and TRBJ2-3, with a possible D match to TRBD2 (7 bases). The CDR3 sequence is 16 residues long. V lost 0 bases and J lost 5, with 15 bases in between. Germline CDR1 reads MNHEY; CDR2 reads SVGAGI. As DNA, the CDR3 is TGTGCCAGCAGTTACTCGATGGGAGGGGGGGGAGATACGCAGTATTTT. Its translation: CASSYSMGGGGDTQYF.

The gene calls are TRBV18 and TRBJ1-6, with D possibly matching TRBD1 (6 bases). CDR1 and CDR2 (germline): KGHSH, LQKENI. Deletions cut 2 bases from V and 8 bases from J, with 13 bases between. The CDR3 totals 15 residues. The CDR3 sequence: CASSPTQGRDSPLHF. The CDR3, as DNA: TGTGCCAGCTCACCAACTCAGGGGAGGGATTCACCCCTCCACTTT.